This TCR beta chain was documented in a study of blood T cell repertoires in COVID-19. Background on the study: Whether acute or convalescent, the COVID-19 samples came from the United States, Italy and Spain. The cDNA or gDNA used as material had been derived from T cells, B-cell-depleted T cells, or PBMCs.

Authors' data handling: Quantification of nucleated cells was approximated via reference gene primer amplification. Only in-frame clones appear in the TCRdb table, and some are missing; sequencing was by immunoSEQ multiplex PCR. D and trimming come from the DNA, and the V and J calls and clone size come from that table. This table has 200,000 to 250,000 clones, about 79% appearing once. Trimming took 6 bases from V and 0 from J; bases not matched to a gene: 10. The CDR3 covers 16 residues. Germline assignment: CDR1 SGDLS and CDR2 YYNGEE. Sequencing used peripheral blood. The V and J genes are TRBV9 and TRBJ1-1, with 8 bases fitting TRBD1. The TCR sequence derives from a human donor in a cohort sampled during active COVID-19. The CDR3 DNA sequence: TGTGCCAGCAATTCGGACAGGGAAAAAATGAACACTGAAGCTTTCTTT. Protein sequence: CASNSDREKMNTEAFF.